This record looks at one TCR beta chain sequence and its context. This sample was included in a study of blood T cell repertoires in COVID-19. The assay was immunoSEQ multiplex PCR, and TCRdb's table has in-frame clones only and misses some. The repertoire consists of 97,000 or so clones, with roughly 87% occurring once and the leading ten covering 4% to 5.5%. CDR1 MGHDK and CDR2 SYGVNS come from the germline V gene. This CDR3 contains 14 residues. After removal of 3 bases from V and 5 bases from J, the junction contained 5 bases not matched to a gene. This clonotype was sampled from a woman aged 45-65 years with COVID-19, enrolled during active disease. The J gene is TRBJ2-5, the V gene TRBV25-1, with TRBD2 identical over 8 bases. Material for sequencing was peripheral blood. The CDR3: CASSDGLAGETQYF. The CDR3 DNA follows: TGTGCCAGCAGTGATGGACTAGCAGGCGAGACCCAGTACTTC. Supplemented by reference TRBV25-1 and TRBJ2-5, the full variable domain reads EADIYQTPRYLVIGTGKKITLECSQTMGHDKMYWYQQDPGMELHLIHYSYGVNSTEKGDLSSESTVSRIRTEHFPLTLESARPSHTSQYLCASSDGLAGETQYFGPGTRLLVL.